A single sample is the source of the 18 T cell receptor beta chains below, sequenced in a study of blood T cell repertoires in COVID-19. Measured with immunoSEQ multiplex PCR; TCRdb has only the in-frame clones, and not every one. The sample has 65,000 to 95,000 clones; around 88% are singletons. Sequencing was performed on peripheral blood. The receptor source for this set is a man aged 25 to 40 with acute or convalescent COVID-19.

The rearrangement uses TRBV7-9 and TRBJ2-7; TRBD1 is a possible D gene (6 bases). Between the trimmed V and J ends, which lost 5 bases and 5 bases, there was a span of 16 bases. This CDR3 is 14 amino acids long. CDR1 and CDR2 (germline): SEHNR, FQNEAQ (reference sequence). This chain's CDR3 is CASSTSTGTHEQYF. CDR3 DNA sequence: TGTGCCAGCAGCACGTCGACAGGAACCCACGAGCAGTACTTC.

The V gene is TRBV28, the J gene TRBJ2-1, with 10 bases lining up with TRBD1. J was trimmed by 7 bases and V by 9 bases; bases with no gene match: 15. The germline gives CDR1 MDHEN, CDR2 SYDVKM. The CDR3 consists of 16 residues. This CDR3 is CASFASLGQGGNEQFF. The CDR3 nucleotides read TGTGCCAGTTTTGCCTCTCTCGGACAGGGGGGAAATGAGCAGTTCTTC. The full variable domain, completed using reference TRBV28 and TRBJ2-1, is DVKVTQSSRYLVKRTGEKVFLECVQDMDHENMFWYRQDPGLGLRLIYFSYDVKMKEKGDIPEGYSVSREKKERFSLILESASTNQTSMYLCASFASLGQGGNEQFFGPGTRLTVL.

The CDR3 DNA reads TGTGCCAGCAACGGGATCTACGAGCAGTACTTC. It is translated as CASNGIYEQYF. The rearrangement uses TRBV28 and TRBJ2-7, with D perhaps TRBD2 (5 bases). Germline assignment: CDR1 MDHEN and CDR2 SYDVKM. The CDR3 totals 11 residues. V gave up 7 bases and J gave up 3 bases, with 7 bases separating them.

The V and J genes are TRBV27 and TRBJ2-3; the D gene is possibly TRBD2 (6 bases). This CDR3 contains 15 residues. The V end was cut by 5 bases, the J end by 4 bases, with 16 bases between. Germline-derived CDR1 and CDR2 are MNHEY and SMNVEV (reference sequence). The CDR3 is CASSGRLVPPDTQYF. The CDR3 bases are TGTGCCAGCAGTGGTAGACTAGTTCCTCCAGATACGCAGTATTTT.

V and J are TRBV27 and TRBJ2-7; D is undetermined. The germline V gene has CDR1 MNHEY and CDR2 SMNVEV (reference sequence). With 6 bases removed from V and 2 bases from J, the gap between germline ends came to 11 bases. The CDR3 length is 13 residues. DNA for the CDR3: TGTGCCAGCAGGGCCACAATTGCCTACGAGCAGTACTTC. Translated, it gives CASRATIAYEQYF.

This clone was seen just once. The genes are TRBV4-3 and TRBJ2-7; D perhaps matches TRBD1 (6 bases). This CDR3 is built from 17 residues. Trimming shortened V by 3 bases and J by 0 bases, and 18 bases separated the two germline ends. Per the germline V gene, CDR1 is LGHNA and CDR2 is YSLEER. CDR3 DNA: TGCGCCAGCAGCCAGGAACCGACAGGTACAAGCTCCTACGAGCAGTACTTC. Residues: CASSQEPTGTSSYEQYF.

The chain uses TRBV5-8 and TRBJ2-5; D may be TRBD1 (5 bases). Per germline, CDR1 SGHTS and CDR2 YDEGEE. There are 12 residues in the CDR3. V lost 3 bases to trimming and J lost 4 bases, with 7 bases between them. This chain's CDR3 is CASSSGPETQYF. CDR3 DNA sequence: TGTGCCAGCAGCTCAGGGCCAGAGACCCAGTACTTC.

There are a few counts of this clone. CDR3 sequence (DNA): TGTGCCAGCAGATATGAGACCCAGTACTTC. It is translated as CASRYETQYF. V gene TRBV27 combines with J gene TRBJ2-5; D not certain. This CDR3 spans 10 amino acids. V dropped 6 bases and J dropped 5 bases, with 4 bases sitting between them. Germline V gives CDR1 MNHEY, CDR2 SMNVEV (reference sequence).

The chain links TRBV29-1 to TRBJ2-7; possibly TRBD1 for D (6 bases). The germline gives CDR1 SQVTM, CDR2 ANQGSEA. This CDR3 region has 14 residues. V was cut by 5 bases and J by 3 bases, with 17 bases left in between. CDR3 sequence: CSVRRDNSFYEQYF. Written as DNA, the CDR3 is TGCAGCGTTCGTCGGGACAACTCCTTCTACGAGCAGTACTTC.

The CDR3 sequence is CASSLPDNTDTQYF. Written as DNA, the CDR3 is TGCGCCAGCAGTCTCCCGGACAACACAGATACGCAGTATTTT. The chain carries TRBV23-1 and TRBJ2-3, with a possible D match to TRBD1 (5 bases). TRBV23-1 is marked as an open reading frame, function uncertain. V dropped 4 bases and J dropped 2 bases, with 10 bases sitting between them. The CDR3 spans 14 residues.

V and J are TRBV7-3 and TRBJ2-3, with a possible D match to TRBD1 (6 bases). Trimming shortened V by 2 bases and J by 2 bases, and 8 bases separated the two germline ends. This CDR3 has 14 amino acids. Per germline, CDR1 SGHTA and CDR2 FQGTGA. In nucleotides, the CDR3 is TGTGCCAGCAGCTTACGGGACACCACAGATACGCAGTATTTT. Residues: CASSLRDTTDTQYF.

The sample holds one count of this clone. CDR3 region: CASRYSGRSTDTQYF. CDR3 coding DNA: TGTGCCAGCAGGTATAGCGGGAGATCGACAGATACGCAGTATTTT. The chain has TRBV27 and TRBJ2-3; 9 bases line up with TRBD2. The junction had 7 bases not matched to a gene; V was cut back by 6 bases and J by 3 bases. This CDR3 is built from 15 residues. In germline, CDR1 is MNHEY, CDR2 SMNVEV (reference sequence).

This clone was found once. This sequence joins TRBV4-3 and TRBJ1-4; TRBD1 is a possible D gene (5 bases). The germline CDR1 and CDR2 sequences are LGHNA and YSLEER. Trimming took off 5 bases at V and 0 bases at J, with 7 bases between the two ends. This CDR3 is 14 amino acids long. The CDR3 loop is CASSSGPTNEKLFF. DNA of the CDR3: TGCGCCAGCAGCTCAGGGCCAACTAATGAAAAACTGTTTTTT.

The chain combines TRBV5-4 with TRBJ2-7; D not certain. The V gene's germline CDR1 is SGHNT and CDR2 YYREEE (reference sequence). The CDR3 runs 9 residues. Trimming took 5 bases from V and 12 from J, leaving 9 bases between them. The CDR3, as DNA: TGTGCCAGCAGGGAGCGTTGGTACTTC. This codes for CASRERWYF. The full variable domain, completed using reference TRBV5-4 and TRBJ2-7, is ETGVTQSPTHLIKTRGQQVTLRCSSQSGHNTVSWYQQALGQGPQFIFQYYREEENGRGNFPPRFSGLQFPNYSSELNVNALELDDSALYLCASRERWYFGPGTRLTVT.

The chain is built from TRBV28 and TRBJ1-1, with D uncertain. The V end lost 3 bases, the J end lost 9 bases, and 11 bases lay between the germline ends. There are 12 residues in the CDR3. CDR1 is MDHEN, CDR2 SYDVKM, per germline. In DNA, the CDR3 is TGTGCCAGCAGTTTCGCGGGTCGGAAAGCTTTCTTT. This sequence encodes CASSFAGRKAFF.

The rearrangement links TRBV29-1 to TRBJ2-2; D gene uncertain. V shed 4 bases and J shed 4 bases, with 10 bases lying between them. CDR3 length: 13 amino acids. CDR1 and CDR2 (germline): SQVTM, ANQGSEA. CDR3 sequence (DNA): TGCAGCGTTGCACACGCTGGCACCGGGGAGCTGTTTTTT. Its protein product is CSVAHAGTGELFF.

This chain links TRBV27 with TRBJ2-1, with D possibly TRBD2 on 5 matching bases. Germline V gene data show CDR1 as MNHEY and CDR2 as SMNVEV (reference sequence). The CDR3 has 16 amino acids. Trimming took 7 bases from V and 0 from J, leaving 16 bases between them. CDR3 in DNA: TGTGCCAGCACCATAACTTCGGGGAGCTCCTACAATGAGCAGTTCTTC. It encodes CASTITSGSSYNEQFF.

DNA of the CDR3: TGTGCCAGCAGCTTAGGCGGGGGCCGGGGGGCCAACGTCCTGACTTTC. Translation: CASSLGGGRGANVLTF. V is TRBV11-3 and J is TRBJ2-6, with a tentative D call TRBD2 (7 bases). The CDR3 extends over 16 amino acids. Germline V lookup: CDR1 SGHNT, CDR2 YENEEA. V lost 1 base and J 4 bases, leaving 11 bases between the germline ends.